These T cell receptor beta chains were read from a single sample in a study of OX40 agonist ivuxolimab in advanced cancers. Some clones are missing from TCRdb's copy, which holds only in-frame ones; the method was immunoSEQ multiplex PCR. Of 9,500 to 12,000 clones in the sample, roughly nine tenths were seen once. The sample here was CD4+ or CD8+ T cells sorted from blood, taken in a trial of the OX40 agonist ivuxolimab. The source is an adult with an advanced solid tumor such as melanoma, head and neck, liver or kidney cancer. CDR3s include the opening cysteine and the closing phenylalanine or tryptophan. Fields, in order: J gene, V gene, clone size, D gene, CDR3 protein, CDR3 DNA. D genes are given only for firm matches. Clone size is stated in some rows and not others, as once, few, many or a class when expanded.

j_gene: TRBJ1-5; v_gene: TRBV27; abundance: once; d_gene: NA; CDR3aa: CASSRDFLSYSNQPQHF; CDR3nt: TGTGCCAGCAGCCGGGACTTTTTGTCATATAGCAATCAGCCCCAGCATTTT
j_gene: TRBJ2-7; v_gene: TRBV10-2; abundance: NA; d_gene: TRBD2; CDR3aa: CATRLAGGLEQYF; CDR3nt: TGCGCCACCCGACTAGCGGGGGGACTCGAGCAGTACTTC
j_gene: TRBJ2-2; v_gene: TRBV6-6; abundance: NA; d_gene: NA; CDR3aa: CASSYSRGGTGELFF; CDR3nt: TGTGCCAGCAGTTACTCGAGGGGCGGCACCGGGGAGCTGTTTTTT
j_gene: TRBJ2-7; v_gene: TRBV7-2; abundance: NA; d_gene: NA; CDR3aa: CASSWGEVTYEQYF; CDR3nt: TGTGCCAGCAGCTGGGGGGAAGTCACCTACGAGCAGTACTTC
j_gene: TRBJ2-7; v_gene: TRBV5-6; abundance: medium-sized; d_gene: NA; CDR3aa: CASSLEGVGYEQYF; CDR3nt: TGTGCCAGCAGCTTGGAGGGGGTGGGCTACGAGCAGTACTTC
j_gene: TRBJ2-7; v_gene: TRBV7-6; abundance: NA; d_gene: TRBD2; CDR3aa: CASSMGGNEQYF; CDR3nt: TGTGCCAGCAGCATGGGGGGGAACGAGCAGTACTTC
j_gene: TRBJ2-2; v_gene: TRBV5-1; abundance: NA; d_gene: TRBD2; CDR3aa: CASGDYATGELFF; CDR3nt: TGCGCCAGTGGGGACTATGCAACCGGGGAGCTGTTTTTT
j_gene: TRBJ2-3; v_gene: TRBV25-1; abundance: once; d_gene: NA; CDR3aa: CASSDLGSTDTQYF; CDR3nt: TGTGCCAGCAGTGACCTGGGTTCAACAGATACGCAGTATTTT
j_gene: TRBJ2-1; v_gene: TRBV9; abundance: NA; d_gene: NA; CDR3aa: CASSYYPQGDEQFF; CDR3nt: TGTGCCAGTTCCTATTATCCCCAGGGCGATGAGCAGTTCTTC
j_gene: TRBJ2-7; v_gene: TRBV15; abundance: NA; d_gene: NA; CDR3aa: CATSRAGLGYEQYF; CDR3nt: TGTGCCACCAGCAGAGCGGGTCTTGGCTACGAGCAGTACTTC
j_gene: TRBJ1-1; v_gene: TRBV7-9; abundance: NA; d_gene: NA; CDR3aa: CASSPGVTSTEAFF; CDR3nt: TGTGCCAGCAGCCCCGGGGTTACATCGACTGAAGCTTTCTTT
j_gene: TRBJ2-5; v_gene: TRBV27; abundance: NA; d_gene: NA; CDR3aa: CASRKGYRETQYF; CDR3nt: TGTGCCAGCAGAAAAGGTTATCGGGAGACCCAGTACTTC
j_gene: TRBJ1-1; v_gene: TRBV10-3; abundance: NA; d_gene: TRBD1; CDR3aa: CATETGGLNTEAFF; CDR3nt: TGTGCCACGGAAACAGGGGGCTTGAACACTGAAGCTTTCTTT
j_gene: TRBJ2-2; v_gene: TRBV5-4; abundance: NA; d_gene: NA; CDR3aa: CASSLGPLAGELFF; CDR3nt: TGTGCCAGCAGCTTGGGACCGCTTGCCGGGGAGCTGTTTTTT
j_gene: TRBJ2-7; v_gene: TRBV6-6; abundance: NA; d_gene: NA; CDR3aa: CASSYGRIPSYEQYF; CDR3nt: TGTGCCAGCAGTTACGGGCGAATTCCCTCCTACGAGCAGTACTTC
j_gene: TRBJ2-7; v_gene: TRBV19; abundance: once; d_gene: TRBD1; CDR3aa: CASSMSGGYEQYF; CDR3nt: TGTGCCAGTAGTATGTCAGGGGGCTACGAGCAGTACTTC
j_gene: TRBJ2-7; v_gene: TRBV7-3; abundance: NA; d_gene: TRBD2; CDR3aa: CASSPGLAGSYF; CDR3nt: TGTGCCAGCAGCCCCGGACTAGCGGGGTCTTACTTC
j_gene: TRBJ2-7; v_gene: TRBV5-1; abundance: NA; d_gene: TRBD1; CDR3aa: CASSPEGTGASLPGNEQYF; CDR3nt: TGCGCCAGCAGCCCTGAGGGGACAGGGGCTTCACTTCCCGGGAACGAGCAGTACTTC
j_gene: TRBJ2-5; v_gene: TRBV5-6; abundance: NA; d_gene: NA; CDR3aa: CASAAGSRGETQYF; CDR3nt: TGTGCCAGCGCTGCGGGGTCTAGAGGAGAGACCCAGTACTTC